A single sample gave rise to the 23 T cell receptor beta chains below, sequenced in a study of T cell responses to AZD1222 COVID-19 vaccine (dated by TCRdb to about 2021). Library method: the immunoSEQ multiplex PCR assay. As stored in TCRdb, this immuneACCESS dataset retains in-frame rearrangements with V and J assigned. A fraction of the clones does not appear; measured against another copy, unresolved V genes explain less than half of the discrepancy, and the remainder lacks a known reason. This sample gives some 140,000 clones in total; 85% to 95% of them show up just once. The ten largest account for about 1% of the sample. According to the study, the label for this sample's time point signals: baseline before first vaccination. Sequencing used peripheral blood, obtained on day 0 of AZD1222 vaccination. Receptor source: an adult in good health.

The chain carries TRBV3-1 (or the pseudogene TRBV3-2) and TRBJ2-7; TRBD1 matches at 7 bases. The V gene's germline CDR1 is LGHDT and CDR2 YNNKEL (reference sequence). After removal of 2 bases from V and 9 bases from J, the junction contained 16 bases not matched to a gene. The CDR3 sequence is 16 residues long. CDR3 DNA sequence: TGTGCCAGCAGCCAATGGGACAGAACTTCTACGACTGGGCAGTACTTC. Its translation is CASSQWDRTSTTGQYF.

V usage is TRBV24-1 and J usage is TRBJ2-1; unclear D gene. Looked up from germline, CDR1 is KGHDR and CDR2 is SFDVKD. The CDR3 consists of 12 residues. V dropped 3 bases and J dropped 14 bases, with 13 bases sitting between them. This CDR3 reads CATSDGYGREFF. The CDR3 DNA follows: TGTGCCACCAGTGATGGTTACGGTAGGGAGTTCTTC.

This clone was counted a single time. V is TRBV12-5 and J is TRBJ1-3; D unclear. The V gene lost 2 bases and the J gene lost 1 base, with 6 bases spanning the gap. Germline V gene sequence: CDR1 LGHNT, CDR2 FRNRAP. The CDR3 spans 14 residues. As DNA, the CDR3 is TGTGCTAGTGGTTTGAGGCTATCTGGAAACACCATATATTTT. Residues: CASGLRLSGNTIYF.

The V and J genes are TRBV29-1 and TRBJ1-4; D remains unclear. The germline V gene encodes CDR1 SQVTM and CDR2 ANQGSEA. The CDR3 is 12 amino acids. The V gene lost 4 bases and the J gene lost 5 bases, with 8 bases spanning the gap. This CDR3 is CSVVGPNEKLFF. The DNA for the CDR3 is TGCAGCGTTGTTGGCCCCAATGAAAAACTGTTTTTT.

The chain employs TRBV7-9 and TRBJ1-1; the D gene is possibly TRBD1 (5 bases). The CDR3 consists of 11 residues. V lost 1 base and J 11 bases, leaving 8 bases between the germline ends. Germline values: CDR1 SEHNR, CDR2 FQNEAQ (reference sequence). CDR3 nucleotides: TGTGCCAGCAGCTTAGAAGGGGAGGCTTTCTTT. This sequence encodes CASSLEGEAFF.

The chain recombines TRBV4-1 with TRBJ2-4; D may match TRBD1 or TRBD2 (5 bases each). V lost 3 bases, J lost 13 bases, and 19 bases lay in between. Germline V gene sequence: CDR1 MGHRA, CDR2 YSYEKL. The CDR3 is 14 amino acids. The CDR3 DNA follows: TGCGCCAGCAGCCACCCTTTGACCCGGGACCCCCAGTACTTC. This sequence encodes CASSHPLTRDPQYF.

The CDR3 coding sequence is TGTGCCACCAGCAGAGGGGGCAGGAACACTGAAGCTTTCTTT. It translates to CATSRGGRNTEAFF. This chain uses TRBV15 with TRBJ1-1; tentatively, D is TRBD1 (5 bases). Trimming took 1 base from V and 1 from J, leaving 7 bases between them. The CDR3 extends over 14 amino acids. Per germline, CDR1 LNHNV and CDR2 YYDKDF (reference sequence).

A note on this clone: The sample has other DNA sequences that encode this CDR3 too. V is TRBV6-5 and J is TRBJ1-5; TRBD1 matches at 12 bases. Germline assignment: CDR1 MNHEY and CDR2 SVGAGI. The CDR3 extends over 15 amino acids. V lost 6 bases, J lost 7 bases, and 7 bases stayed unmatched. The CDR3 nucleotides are TGTGCCAGCAGCCCGGGGACAGGGGGCGAGCAGCCCCAGCATTTT. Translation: CASSPGTGGEQPQHF.

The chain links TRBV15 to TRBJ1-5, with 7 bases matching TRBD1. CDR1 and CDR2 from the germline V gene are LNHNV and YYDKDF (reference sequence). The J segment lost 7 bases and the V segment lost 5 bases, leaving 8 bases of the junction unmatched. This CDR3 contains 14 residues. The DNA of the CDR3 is TGTGCCACCAGCGGCCCGGGACAGAGACAGCCCCAGCATTTT. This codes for CATSGPGQRQPQHF. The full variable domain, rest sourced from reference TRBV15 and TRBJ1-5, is DAMVIQNPRYQVTQFGKPVTLSCSQTLNHNVMYWYQQKSSQAPKLLFHYYDKDFNNEADTPDNFQSRRPNTSFCFLDIRSPGLGDTAMYLCATSGPGQRQPQHFGDGTRLSIL.

The CDR3: CASSPSSYEQYF. CDR3 sequence (DNA): TGTGCCAGCAGCCCCTCCTCCTACGAGCAGTACTTC. The genes are TRBV3-1 (or the pseudogene TRBV3-2) and TRBJ2-7; D is undetermined. The germline gives CDR1 LGHDT, CDR2 YNNKEL (reference sequence). The V end was cut by 4 bases, the J end by 0 bases, with 4 bases between. This CDR3 spans 12 amino acids.

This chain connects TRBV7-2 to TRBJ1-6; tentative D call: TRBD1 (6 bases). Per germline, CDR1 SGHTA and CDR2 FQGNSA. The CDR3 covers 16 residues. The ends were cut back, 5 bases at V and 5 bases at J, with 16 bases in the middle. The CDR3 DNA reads TGTGCCAGCAGCCCCAGACCCTCAGGGGATAATTCACCCCTCCACTTT. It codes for CASSPRPSGDNSPLHF. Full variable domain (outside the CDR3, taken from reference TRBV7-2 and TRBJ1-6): GAGVSQSPSNKVTEKGKDVELRCDPISGHTALYWYRQSLGQGLEFLIYFQGNSAPDKSGLPSDRFSAERTGGSVSTLTIQRTQQEDSAVYLCASSPRPSGDNSPLHFGNGTRLTVT.

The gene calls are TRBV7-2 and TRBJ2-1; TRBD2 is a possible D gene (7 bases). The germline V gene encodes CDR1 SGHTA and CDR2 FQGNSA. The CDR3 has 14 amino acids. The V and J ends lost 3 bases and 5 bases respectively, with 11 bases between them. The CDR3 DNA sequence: TGTGCCAGCAGCTTGGGGGGGGCGAACAATGAGCAGTTCTTC. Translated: CASSLGGANNEQFF.

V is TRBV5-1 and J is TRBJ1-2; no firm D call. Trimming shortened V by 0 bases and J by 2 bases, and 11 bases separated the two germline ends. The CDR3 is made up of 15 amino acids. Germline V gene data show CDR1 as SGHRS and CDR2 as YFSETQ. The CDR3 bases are TGCGCCAGCAGCTTGGCAGGCCGCTTAAACTATGGCTACACCTTC. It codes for CASSLAGRLNYGYTF.

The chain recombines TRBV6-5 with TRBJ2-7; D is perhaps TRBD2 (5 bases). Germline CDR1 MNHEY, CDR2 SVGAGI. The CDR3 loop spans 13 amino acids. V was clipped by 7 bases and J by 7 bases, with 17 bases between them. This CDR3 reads CASTHGEGREQYF. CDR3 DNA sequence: TGTGCCAGCACCCACGGGGAAGGTCGGGAGCAGTACTTC.

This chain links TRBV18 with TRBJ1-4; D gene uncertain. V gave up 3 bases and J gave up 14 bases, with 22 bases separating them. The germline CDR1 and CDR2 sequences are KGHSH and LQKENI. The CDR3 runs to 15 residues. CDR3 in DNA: TGTGCCAGCTCACCCCAAAAGAACATCGAATCGAGCCTGTTTTTT. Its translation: CASSPQKNIESSLFF.

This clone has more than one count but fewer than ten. CDR3 sequence (DNA): TGTGCCAGCAGCTTGGTGGGACACCTTATGACCTTC. This sequence encodes CASSLVGHLMTF. The chain combines TRBV5-8 with TRBJ1-2; possible D gene TRBD1, 6 bases. Germline V gene lookup returns CDR1 SGHTS and CDR2 YDEGEE. Deletions cut 0 bases from V and 14 bases from J, with 14 bases between. The CDR3 is 12 amino acids.

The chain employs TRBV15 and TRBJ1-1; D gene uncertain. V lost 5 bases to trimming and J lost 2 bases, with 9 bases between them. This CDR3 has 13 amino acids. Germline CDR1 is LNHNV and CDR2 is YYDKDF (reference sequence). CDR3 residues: CATSSERNTEAFF. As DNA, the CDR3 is TGTGCCACCAGCTCGGAGCGTAACACTGAAGCTTTCTTT.

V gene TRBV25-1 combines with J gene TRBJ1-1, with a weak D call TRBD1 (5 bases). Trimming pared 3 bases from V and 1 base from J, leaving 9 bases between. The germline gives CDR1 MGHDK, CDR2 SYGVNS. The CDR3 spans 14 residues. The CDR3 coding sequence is TGTGCCAGCAGTGACCCGGGGACGAACACTGAAGCTTTCTTT. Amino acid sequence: CASSDPGTNTEAFF.

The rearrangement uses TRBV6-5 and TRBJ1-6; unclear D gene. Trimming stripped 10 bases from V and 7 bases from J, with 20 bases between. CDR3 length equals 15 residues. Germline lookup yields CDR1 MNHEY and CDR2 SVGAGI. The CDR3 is CATAALPAGNSPLHF. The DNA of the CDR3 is TGTGCCACCGCAGCCCTGCCAGCGGGGAATTCACCCCTCCACTTT.

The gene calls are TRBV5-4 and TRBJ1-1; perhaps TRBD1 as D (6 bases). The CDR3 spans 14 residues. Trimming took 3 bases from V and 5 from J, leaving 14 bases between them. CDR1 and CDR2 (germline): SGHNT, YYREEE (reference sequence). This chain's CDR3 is CASSSGQSNTEAFF. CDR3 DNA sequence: TGTGCCAGCAGCTCCGGACAGAGCAATACTGAAGCTTTCTTT.

The DNA for the CDR3 is TGTGCCAGCAGTGAACCCGCCTCGAACACTGAAGCTTTCTTT. It codes for CASSEPASNTEAFF. The V and J genes are TRBV6-1 and TRBJ1-1; D is ambiguous. The ends were cut back, 2 bases at V and 1 base at J, with 8 bases in the middle. CDR3 length: 14 amino acids. The germline gives CDR1 MNHNS, CDR2 SASEGT.

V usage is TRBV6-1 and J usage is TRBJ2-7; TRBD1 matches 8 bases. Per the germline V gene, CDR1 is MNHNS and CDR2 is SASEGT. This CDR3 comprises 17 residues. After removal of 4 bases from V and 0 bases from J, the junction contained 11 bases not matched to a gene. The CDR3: CASSVRDRSISSYEQYF. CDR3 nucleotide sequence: TGTGCCAGCAGTGTTAGGGACAGGTCCATTAGCTCCTACGAGCAGTACTTC.

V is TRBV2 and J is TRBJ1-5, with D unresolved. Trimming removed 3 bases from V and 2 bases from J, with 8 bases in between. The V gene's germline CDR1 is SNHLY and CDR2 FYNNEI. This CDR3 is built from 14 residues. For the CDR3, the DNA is TGTGCCAGCAGTGACGCACCTGGCAATCAGCCCCAGCATTTT. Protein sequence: CASSDAPGNQPQHF.